Listed here is a single TCR beta chain. Its specificity is not known. The record originates from a study of T cells in Graves' hyperthyroidism and ophthalmopathy. Study results and caveats: Peripheral blood also featured most of the thyroid clonotypes expanded above 0.001.

TCR beta CDR3 regions were amplified from RNA. TCR CDR3 underwent first-round RT-PCR with the HTBI primer set. MiXCR, applied by TCRdb to the multiplex PCR reads, yields one record per CDR3 protein. The sample holds 200,000 to 250,000 distinct CDR3 sequences, about a sixth seen once. The V gene end was trimmed by 3 bases and the J gene end by 3 bases; junction bases not matched to a gene: 6. This CDR3 is built from 15 residues. Germline CDR1 SGHRS, CDR2 YFSETQ. V usage is TRBV5-1 and J usage is TRBJ2-7; TRBD2 matches 10 bases. Sequencing used blood. This receptor was identified in a man aged 50 to 59 with Graves' hyperthyroidism. The DNA for the CDR3 is TGCGCCAGCAGCTCTGGACTAGCGGAACACTACGAGCAGTACTTC. Protein: CASSSGLAEHYEQYF.